This T cell receptor (beta chain) was retrieved from a study of shared clonotypes between healthy human individuals. Deep-level running was used for the assay. Authors' analysis steps: Filtering differed because ImmunoSEQ produced junction-only sequences that carried no quality scores. TCRdb's copy holds only in-frame clones and misses some; the assay was immunoSEQ multiplex PCR. Clonal size and the V and J genes are those of that table, whereas D and trimming came from the DNA. The top ten clones hold about 0.34% of a sample with fewer than 1.6 million clones, about 98.5% of them seen once. Subsets obtained from CD4+ cells comprised CD45RA+ naive and CD45RA-negative memory cells. A word on this clone: Its target is unknown.

Overall study findings and caveats: Four donors shared approximately 5% of their naive CD4 clonotypes.

CDR1 is SNHLY, CDR2 FYNNEI, per germline. Trimming cost V 1 base and J 5 bases, with 11 bases left between them. This CDR3 is 14 amino acids long. The sequencing sample was made of naive CD4+ T cells sorted from blood. Subset specified: CD45RA+ positively selected. V is TRBV2 and J is TRBJ1-1, with D possibly being TRBD1 (6 bases). The sequence came from a young man in good health. CDR3 sequence: CASSEGRGGTEAFF. The CDR3 coding sequence is TGTGCCAGCAGTGAAGGCAGGGGAGGGACTGAAGCTTTCTTT.